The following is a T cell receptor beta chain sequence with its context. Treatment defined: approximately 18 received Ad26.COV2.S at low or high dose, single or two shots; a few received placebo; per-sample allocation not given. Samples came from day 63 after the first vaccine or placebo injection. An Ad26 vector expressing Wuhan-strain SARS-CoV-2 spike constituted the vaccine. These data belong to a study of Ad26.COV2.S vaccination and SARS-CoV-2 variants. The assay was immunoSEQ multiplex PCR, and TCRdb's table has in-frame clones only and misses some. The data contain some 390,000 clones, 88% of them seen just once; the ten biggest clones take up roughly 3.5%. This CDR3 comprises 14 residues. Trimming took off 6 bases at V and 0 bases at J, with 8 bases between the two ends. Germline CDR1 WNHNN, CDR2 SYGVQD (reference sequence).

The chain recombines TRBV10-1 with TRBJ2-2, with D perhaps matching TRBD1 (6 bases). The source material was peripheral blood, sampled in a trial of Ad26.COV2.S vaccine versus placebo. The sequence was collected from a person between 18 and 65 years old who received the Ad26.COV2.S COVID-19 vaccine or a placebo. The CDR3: CASSRDTNTGELFF. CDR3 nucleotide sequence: TGCGCCAGCAGCCGGGACACGAACACCGGGGAGCTGTTTTTT.